The next 4 T cell receptor beta chains were all read from a single sample in a study of T-cell memory formation after mild COVID-19. In TCRdb, the 5' RACE reads were re-called with MiXCR into one record per CDR3 protein. The sample comprises fewer than 150,000 distinct CDR3 sequences, 5% to 6.5% of which are singletons, and roughly 2% rests with the top ten. The sequenced sample consisted of PBMCs or a T cell subset sorted from them (not recorded which). The receptors derive from an adult woman who had mild COVID-19 (a few samples of this study predate the infection). Cell type and time point are not known.

This clonotype came up many times. J is TRBJ2-3 and V is TRBV2; D possibly corresponds to TRBD1 (5 bases). CDR3 length: 15 residues. The V gene lost 6 bases and the J gene lost 1 base, with 14 bases spanning the gap. Germline-derived CDR1 and CDR2 are SNHLY and FYNNEI. CDR3 in amino acids: CASSLGVRRTDTQYF. CDR3 coding DNA: TGTGCCAGCAGCCTAGGGGTTCGGCGCACAGATACGCAGTATTTT. Complete variable domain (other parts from reference TRBV2 and TRBJ2-3): EPEVTQTPSHQVTQMGQEVILRCVPISNHLYFYWYRQILGQKVEFLVSFYNNEISEKSEIFDDQFSVERPDGSNFTLKIRSTKLEDSAMYFCASSLGVRRTDTQYFGPGTRLTVL.

The rearrangement uses TRBV30 and TRBJ1-1, with D unresolved. CDR1 and CDR2 (germline): GTSNPN, SVGIG (reference sequence). The ends were cut back, 7 bases at V and 1 base at J, with 7 bases in the middle. This CDR3 has 11 amino acids. The CDR3 sequence is CASEGNTEAFF. CDR3 sequence (DNA): TGTGCCTCCGAGGGGAACACTGAAGCTTTCTTT.

The chain joins TRBV9 to TRBJ2-6; TRBD1 might be the D (6 bases). The CDR3 totals 16 residues. Deletions cut 3 bases from V and 4 bases from J, with 14 bases between. Germline assignment: CDR1 SGDLS and CDR2 YYNGEE. The CDR3 DNA sequence: TGTGCCAGCAGCGCCCCACAGGGATCCGGGGCCAACGTCCTGACTTTC. Translating it yields CASSAPQGSGANVLTF. Full variable domain (outside the CDR3, taken from reference TRBV9 and TRBJ2-6): DSGVTQTPKHLITATGQRVTLRCSPRSGDLSVYWYQQSLDQGLQFLIQYYNGEERAKGNILERFSAQQFPDLHSELNLSSLELGDSALYFCASSAPQGSGANVLTFGAGSRLTVL.

The chain uses TRBV20-1 and TRBJ2-5; 10 bases agree with TRBD2. CDR1 is DFQATT, CDR2 SNEGSKA, per germline (reference sequence). V trimming: 3 bases; J trimming: 1 base; junction bases outside the gene matches: 5. This CDR3 spans 15 amino acids. The CDR3 DNA is TGCAGTGCTAGTCTAGCGGGGGTATTCCAAGAGACCCAGTACTTC. This sequence encodes CSASLAGVFQETQYF.